The 10 T cell receptor beta chains in this list originate from one sample, sequenced in a study of blood T cell repertoires in COVID-19. Assay: immunoSEQ multiplex PCR; the TCRdb copy retains only in-frame clones and omits some. The top ten clones hold 2.5% to 3% of a sample with 60,000 to 90,000 clones, 74% of them seen once. The sample comprised peripheral blood. These TCRs come from a human donor with acute or convalescent COVID-19. The donor label of this sample is uncertain.

V usage is TRBV11-3 and J usage is TRBJ2-1; 13 positions match TRBD2. Losses at the gene ends were 6 bases for V and 8 bases for J; bases not matched to a gene: 7. The CDR3 totals 15 residues. Germline V gene sequence: CDR1 SGHNT, CDR2 YENEEA. The CDR3 here is CASSSGTSGKHEQFF. CDR3 bases: TGTGCCAGCAGTTCCGGGACTAGCGGGAAACATGAGCAGTTCTTC.

The V gene is TRBV19, the J gene TRBJ1-2; weak D call: TRBD1 (6 bases). Trimming pared 5 bases from V and 4 bases from J, leaving 20 bases between. The CDR3 is 16 residues long. Per the germline V gene, CDR1 is LNHDA and CDR2 is SQIVND (reference sequence). CDR3 DNA sequence: TGTGCCAGTAGTGCAGGGGAGTGGGCGCCGCTCTATGGCTACACCTTC. Residues: CASSAGEWAPLYGYTF. Filled out from reference TRBV19 and TRBJ1-2, the complete variable domain reads DGGITQSPKYLFRKEGQNVTLSCEQNLNHDAMYWYRQDPGQGLRLIYYSQIVNDFQKGDIAEGYSVSREKKESFPLTVTSAQKNPTAFYLCASSAGEWAPLYGYTFGSGTRLTVV.

This clone was seen only a few times. The chain has TRBV18 and TRBJ2-4; D might be TRBD2 (5 bases). The ends were cut back, 2 bases at V and 8 bases at J, with 10 bases in the middle. Germline assignment: CDR1 KGHSH and CDR2 LQKENI. There are 13 residues in the CDR3. The CDR3 sequence: CASSPTGSDIQYF. The CDR3 DNA reads TGTGCCAGCTCACCAACGGGGTCGGACATTCAGTACTTC.

The chain joins TRBV30 to TRBJ1-6; D ambiguous. This CDR3 comprises 11 residues. V gave up 2 bases and J gave up 7 bases, with 3 bases separating them. Germline CDR1 and CDR2: GTSNPN and SVGIG (reference sequence). CDR3 in DNA: TGTGCCTGGAGTATAAATTCACCCCTCCACTTT. It codes for CAWSINSPLHF.

The chain couples TRBV10-2 to TRBJ1-6; possibly TRBD1 for D (5 bases). Trimming shortened V by 6 bases and J by 0 bases, and 12 bases separated the two germline ends. The CDR3 is 16 residues long. Germline CDR1 WSHSY, CDR2 SAAADI. The CDR3 region is CASREYRSSYNSPLHF. CDR3 coding DNA: TGCGCCAGCAGAGAATACAGGTCCTCCTATAATTCACCCCTCCACTTT.

The chain uses TRBV7-2 and TRBJ2-1; 10 positions match TRBD2. Trimming removed 5 bases from V and 8 bases from J; junction bases left unmatched: 12. Germline CDR1 and CDR2: SGHTA and FQGNSA. This CDR3 spans 16 amino acids. CDR3 residues: CASSEGLVLAGDEQFF. The CDR3 nucleotides are TGTGCCAGCAGCGAGGGTTTGGTCCTAGCGGGAGATGAGCAGTTCTTC.

The rearrangement joins TRBV5-1 to TRBJ2-5; 12 positions match TRBD2. The V segment lost 5 bases and the J segment 4 bases; nucleotides outside the gene matches: 3. The CDR3 loop spans 14 amino acids. Germline CDR1 SGHRS, CDR2 YFSETQ. CDR3 coding DNA: TGCGCCAGCAGGTCTAGCGGGAGGGCAGAGACCCAGTACTTC. Protein product: CASRSSGRAETQYF.

The chain uses TRBV11-2 and TRBJ1-6; the D is unclear. The germline V and J ends were trimmed by 5 bases and 1 base, with 18 bases remaining between them. Germline V gene lookup returns CDR1 SGHAT and CDR2 FQNNGV. The CDR3 extends over 18 amino acids. CDR3 loop: CASSHLTSRVSYNSPLHF. For the CDR3, the DNA is TGTGCCAGCAGCCACCTCACTTCGCGAGTTTCCTATAATTCACCCCTCCACTTT.

This chain uses TRBV25-1 with TRBJ1-6; D may be TRBD1 (5 bases). Trimming shortened V by 6 bases and J by 7 bases, and 10 bases separated the two germline ends. Germline V gene data show CDR1 as MGHDK and CDR2 as SYGVNS. The CDR3 contains 13 residues. In DNA form, the CDR3 reads TGTGCCAGCAGCCCATCAGGGAATTCACCCCTCCACTTT. This gives the protein CASSPSGNSPLHF.

This rearrangement joins TRBV5-1 to TRBJ1-2, with D maybe TRBD1 (5 bases). Deletions cut 5 bases from V and 8 bases from J, with 22 bases between. The CDR3 loop spans 15 amino acids. The germline gives CDR1 SGHRS, CDR2 YFSETQ. Written as DNA, the CDR3 is TGCGCCAGCAGATTAGCGGGCGGGACCTTGGAAGGCTACACCTTC. Translation: CASRLAGGTLEGYTF. The whole variable domain, filled in from reference TRBV5-1 and TRBJ1-2, reads KAGVTQTPRYLIKTRGQQVTLSCSPISGHRSVSWYQQTPGQGLQFLFEYFSETQRNKGNFPGRFSGRQFSNSRSEMNVSTLELGDSALYLCASRLAGGTLEGYTFGSGTRLTVV.